The rows below give T cell receptor beta chains drawn from one sample of a study of blood T cell repertoires in COVID-19. Generated by immunoSEQ multiplex PCR, the TCRdb table keeps only in-frame clones and is missing some. Here the sample spans hundreds of thousands of clones, nearly 90% being singletons. Material: PBMCs or T cells enriched from blood (not recorded which). The receptors here all came from a woman between 18 and 29 years old with acute COVID-19. CDR3s leave out the opening cysteine and the closing phenylalanine or tryptophan. D genes are given only for firm matches.

length: 11; D: NA; V: TRBV6-5; CDR3: ATGGGGRQPQH
length: 12; D: TRBD2; V: TRBV29-1; CDR3: SVKTSGLLREQY
length: 13; D: TRBD1; V: TRBV29-1; CDR3: SVVFFGTGSYEQY
length: 13; D: NA; V: TRBV7-2; CDR3: ASSLVRGSGNTIY
length: 13; D: TRBD1; V: TRBV6-2/TRBV6-3; CDR3: ASSYRQGADEKLF
length: 14; D: TRBD1; V: TRBV4-2; CDR3: ASSRDPGQFNEKLF
length: 11; D: NA; V: TRBV4-1; CDR3: ASSPPRQETQY
length: 13; D: NA; V: TRBV4-3; CDR3: ASSREPGEGYEQY
length: 12; D: NA; V: TRBV10-3; CDR3: AISDRGTSYEQY
length: 13; D: TRBD2; V: TRBV5-1; CDR3: ASSPLAGGDNEQF
length: 11; D: NA; V: TRBV7-9; CDR3: ASSLVPGYEQY
length: 11; D: NA; V: TRBV7-2; CDR3: ASSLQQEYEQY